The 7 T cell receptor beta chains below all came from one sample that was sequenced in a study of response to subunit inactivated influenza vaccine. TCRdb analysed the RT-PCR reads with MiXCR anew, one entry per CDR3 protein. The data show around 580,000 distinct CDR3 sequences, around 15% seen once. The sample here was PBMCs from blood, taken about 12 days after vaccination. The source of these receptors is a man aged 50-60 years who received an inactivated influenza vaccine.

The chain uses TRBV7-9 and TRBJ1-1, with D possibly being TRBD1 (6 bases). Trimming took 2 bases from V and 10 from J, leaving 11 bases between them. The CDR3 has 12 amino acids. The V gene's germline CDR1 is SEHNR and CDR2 FQNEAQ (reference sequence). Here the CDR3 DNA reads TGTGCCAGCAGCTTAATTGGGGGGCCAGCTTTCTTT. It translates to CASSLIGGPAFF. Complete variable domain (other parts from reference TRBV7-9 and TRBJ1-1): DTGVSQNPRHKITKRGQNVTFRCDPISEHNRLYWYRQTLGQGPEFLTYFQNEAQLEKSRLLSDRFSAERPKGSFSTLEIQRTEQGDSAMYLCASSLIGGPAFFGQGTRLTVV.

V is TRBV28 and J is TRBJ1-2; D not certain. CDR3 length equals 14 residues. Germline V lookup: CDR1 MDHEN, CDR2 SYDVKM. V was trimmed by 3 bases and J by 3 bases, leaving 11 bases between them. This chain's CDR3 is CASSLAGRDYGYTF. CDR3 DNA: TGTGCCAGCAGTTTGGCGGGGAGAGACTATGGCTACACCTTC.

The chain is built from TRBV19 and TRBJ2-7; 8 bases line up with TRBD2. The germline V gene has CDR1 LNHDA and CDR2 SQIVND (reference sequence). The length of the CDR3 is 17 residues. V was clipped by 3 bases and J by 3 bases; unmatched bases: 13. In DNA, the CDR3 is TGTGCCAGTAGTATGCCCCGACTGGTCAGCGGGGGCTACGAGCAGTACTTC. This encodes CASSMPRLVSGGYEQYF.

The CDR3 sequence: CASSQDGRPPETQYF. The CDR3 bases are TGCGCCAGCAGCCAAGATGGCCGGCCCCCAGAGACCCAGTACTTC. The chain uses TRBV4-3 and TRBJ2-5; D ambiguous. The CDR3 is made up of 15 amino acids. V was cut by 0 bases and J by 4 bases, with 12 bases left in between. Per germline, CDR1 LGHNA and CDR2 YSLEER.

The V and J genes are TRBV6-1 and TRBJ1-2, with D possibly matching TRBD1 (6 bases). The CDR3 has 15 residues. The germline V gene encodes CDR1 MNHNS and CDR2 SASEGT. The V gene lost 6 bases and the J gene lost 8 bases, with 22 bases spanning the gap. The CDR3 DNA reads as TGTGCCAGCAGCCCGACCGGACAGTTAGTCGGAGGCTACACCTTC. Translated, it gives CASSPTGQLVGGYTF.

This clonotype was counted a few times. The chain is built from TRBV6-2 or TRBV6-3 and TRBJ2-7; 8 bases are a match to TRBD1. The CDR3 covers 13 residues. V was clipped by 6 bases and J by 3 bases; unmatched bases: 4. From germline, CDR1 is MNHEY and CDR2 SVGEGT. CDR3 sequence (DNA): TGTGCCAGCAGCCCAGGGGGCCGCTACGAGCAGTACTTC. Protein: CASSPGGRYEQYF.

The chain joins TRBV5-1 to TRBJ2-5; the D is unclear. V was clipped by 2 bases and J by 3 bases, with 14 bases between them. CDR1 and CDR2 from the germline V gene are SGHRS and YFSETQ. The CDR3 is made up of 15 amino acids. The CDR3 bases are TGCGCCAGCAGCTTTTTTGGTGGGTCTGAAGAGACCCAGTACTTC. Its translation: CASSFFGGSEETQYF.